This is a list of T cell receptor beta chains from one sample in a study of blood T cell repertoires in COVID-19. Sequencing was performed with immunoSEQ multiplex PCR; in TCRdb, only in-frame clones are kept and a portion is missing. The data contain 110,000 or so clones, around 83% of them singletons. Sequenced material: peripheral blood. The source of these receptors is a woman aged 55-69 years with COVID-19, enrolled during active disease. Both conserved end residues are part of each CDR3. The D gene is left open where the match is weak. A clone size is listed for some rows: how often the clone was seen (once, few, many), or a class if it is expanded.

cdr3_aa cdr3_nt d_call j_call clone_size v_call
CASSSPGTGGWTEAFF TGTGCCAGCAGCTCCCCCGGGACAGGGGGGTGGACTGAAGCTTTCTTT TRBD1 TRBJ1-1 NA TRBV9
CASSPGQYKSYTF TGTGCCAGCAGCCCAGGACAGTATAAGAGCTACACCTTC NA TRBJ1-2 NA TRBV7-2
CASSRTGPSGGDTDTQYF TGTGCCAGCAGTCGCACAGGGCCTAGCGGGGGGGACACAGATACGCAGTATTTT TRBD2 TRBJ2-3 NA TRBV6-6
CASSLQETQYF TGTGCCAGCAGCCTCCAGGAGACCCAGTACTTC NA TRBJ2-5 NA TRBV7-2
CASSQLNEKLFF TGTGCCAGCAGCCAATTAAATGAAAAACTGTTTTTT NA TRBJ1-4 NA TRBV3-1/TRBV3-2
CASSLGSEKLFF TGTGCCAGCAGCTTGGGCAGTGAAAAACTGTTTTTT NA TRBJ1-4 NA TRBV7-9
CASSLDTSGTYEQYF TGTGCCAGCAGCTTAGATACATCAGGGACCTACGAGCAGTACTTC NA TRBJ2-7 NA TRBV11-2
CASSRGPGGEYGYTF TGTGCCAGTAGTAGGGGACCGGGAGGAGAGTATGGCTACACCTTC NA TRBJ1-2 NA TRBV19
CASSPRGDYSNQPQHF TGTGCCAGCAGTCCTCGGGGGGATTATAGCAATCAGCCCCAGCATTTT NA TRBJ1-5 NA TRBV27
CASSLEYTGAGELFF TGTGCCAGCAGCTTGGAGTACACCGGCGCCGGGGAGCTGTTTTTT NA TRBJ2-2 NA TRBV7-9
CATSGWTGGREETQYF TGTGCCACCAGTGGATGGACAGGGGGTAGGGAAGAGACCCAGTACTTC TRBD1 TRBJ2-5 NA TRBV24-1
CASSIHRDRADYGYTF TGTGCCAGCAGCATACACCGGGACAGGGCGGACTATGGCTACACCTTC NA TRBJ1-2 few TRBV21-1
CASSSGWGSGYTF TGTGCCAGCAGCTCGGGGTGGGGTTCTGGCTACACCTTC NA TRBJ1-2 NA TRBV7-3
CASRGQGIGELFF TGTGCCAGCAGGGGACAGGGAATCGGGGAGCTGTTTTTT TRBD1 TRBJ2-2 NA TRBV7-9
CASSQDRRTHYNEQFF TGTGCCAGCAGCCAAGATCGGAGGACCCACTACAATGAGCAGTTCTTC NA TRBJ2-1 NA TRBV3-1/TRBV3-2
CSVLGLAGDQSYEQFF TGCAGCGTTCTAGGACTAGCGGGGGACCAGTCTTATGAGCAGTTCTTC TRBD2 TRBJ2-1 once TRBV29-1
CASRGDIMNTEAFF TGTGCCAGCAGGGGGGACATCATGAACACTGAAGCTTTCTTT NA TRBJ1-1 NA TRBV2
CASSRDRGLGNTIYF TGTGCCAGCAGTCGGGACAGGGGGCTAGGAAACACCATATATTTT TRBD1 TRBJ1-3 NA TRBV13
CARSRWGRSNQPQHF TGTGCCAGAAGCCGGTGGGGCCGGAGCAATCAGCCCCAGCATTTT NA TRBJ1-5 NA TRBV5-3
CASSLVFRDRDYEQYF TGTGCCAGCAGCTTAGTGTTCCGGGACAGGGACTACGAGCAGTACTTC TRBD1 TRBJ2-7 NA TRBV11-2
CASSAGLAQETQYF TGTGCCAGCAGCGCGGGACTAGCTCAAGAGACCCAGTACTTC TRBD2 TRBJ2-5 once TRBV7-7
CASTDLPGQGYGYTF TGTGCCAGTACCGACCTGCCGGGACAGGGGTACGGCTACACCTTC TRBD1 TRBJ1-2 NA TRBV19
CASSRPTDRIYHQPQHF TGTGCCAGCAGCCGACCTACGGACAGGATCTACCATCAGCCCCAGCATTTT TRBD1 TRBJ1-5 once TRBV5-6
CASGHLNTEAFF TGTGCCAGCGGACACTTGAACACTGAAGCTTTCTTT NA TRBJ1-1 NA TRBV2
CASSPPSEKLFF TGTGCCAGCAGCCCTCCGTCTGAAAAACTGTTTTTT NA TRBJ1-4 NA TRBV7-2
CATRKQGYTEAFF TGTGCCACCAGAAAACAGGGGTACACTGAAGCTTTCTTT TRBD1 TRBJ1-1 NA TRBV24-1
CASSTGTDGTDTQYF TGCGCCAGCAGCACGGGGACAGACGGCACAGATACGCAGTATTTT TRBD1 TRBJ2-3 NA TRBV5-1